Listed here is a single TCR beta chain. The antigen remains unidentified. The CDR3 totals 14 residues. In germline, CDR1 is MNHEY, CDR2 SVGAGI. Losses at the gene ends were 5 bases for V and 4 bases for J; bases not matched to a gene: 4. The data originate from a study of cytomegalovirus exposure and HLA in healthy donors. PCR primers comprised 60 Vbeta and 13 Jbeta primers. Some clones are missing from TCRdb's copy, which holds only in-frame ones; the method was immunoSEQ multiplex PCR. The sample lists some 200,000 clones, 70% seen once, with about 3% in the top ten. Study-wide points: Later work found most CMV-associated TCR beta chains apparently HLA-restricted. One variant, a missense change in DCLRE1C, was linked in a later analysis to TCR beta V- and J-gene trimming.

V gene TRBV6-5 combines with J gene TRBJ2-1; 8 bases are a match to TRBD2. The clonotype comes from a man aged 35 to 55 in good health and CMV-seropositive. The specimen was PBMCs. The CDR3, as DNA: TGTGCCAGCAGTAACGGGGGGGCTTACAATGAGCAGTTCTTC. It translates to CASSNGGAYNEQFF.